Below, 32 T cell receptor beta chains from the same sample are listed, as sequenced in a study of blood T cell repertoires in COVID-19 (TCRdb year 2020). Receptors were amplified or captured by the immunoSEQ multiplex PCR assay. The immuneACCESS repertoire file appears here via TCRdb, limited to in-frame rearrangements. These files lack a portion of the clones; in checked studies, under half of the deficit traces to unresolved V genes, and the cause of the others is not known. Counted in this sample were 350,000 to 550,000 clones; 75% to 90% of them appeared once. In total, the top ten clones hold 1% to 1.3% of the sample. Sequenced sample: PBMCs or T cells enriched from blood (not recorded which). Every receptor here comes from a young man who had recovered from COVID-19.

The genes are TRBV19 and TRBJ2-3, with D maybe TRBD2 (6 bases). This CDR3 spans 16 amino acids. V was shortened by 9 bases and J by 3 bases, with 22 bases between the two germline ends. The germline CDR1 and CDR2 sequences are LNHDA and SQIVND (reference sequence). The CDR3 DNA reads TGTGCCAGCAACATGCTCCGGGACTTCAAGACAGATACGCAGTATTTT. The encoded protein is CASNMLRDFKTDTQYF. Combining the CDR3 with reference TRBV19 and TRBJ2-3 gives the whole variable domain DGGITQSPKYLFRKEGQNVTLSCEQNLNHDAMYWYRQDPGQGLRLIYYSQIVNDFQKGDIAEGYSVSREKKESFPLTVTSAQKNPTAFYLCASNMLRDFKTDTQYFGPGTRLTVL.

The rearrangement uses TRBV6-6 and TRBJ2-2; unclear D gene. Germline CDR1 reads MNHNY; CDR2 reads SVGAGI (reference sequence). CDR3 length: 15 amino acids. V lost 0 bases to trimming and J lost 4 bases, with 9 bases between them. The CDR3: CASSYSGRGTGELFF. The CDR3 DNA follows: TGTGCCAGCAGTTACTCGGGTCGCGGCACCGGGGAGCTGTTTTTT.

The V gene is TRBV15, the J gene TRBJ1-5, with D perhaps TRBD1 (5 bases). The CDR3 is 17 amino acids. The V end lost 1 base, the J end lost 2 bases, and 15 bases lay between the germline ends. Germline V gene data show CDR1 as LNHNV and CDR2 as YYDKDF (reference sequence). For the CDR3, the DNA is TGTGCCACCAGCAGAGTGGGGACTCCCTCTCGCAATCAGCCCCAGCATTTT. Its translation: CATSRVGTPSRNQPQHF.

The chain couples TRBV2 to TRBJ2-6; the D gene is possibly TRBD1 (6 bases). Per germline, CDR1 SNHLY and CDR2 FYNNEI. V dropped 2 bases and J dropped 0 bases, with 11 bases sitting between them. This CDR3 comprises 17 residues. CDR3 bases: TGTGCCAGCAGTGAAACAGGGAGTTCCTCTGGGGCCAACGTCCTGACTTTC. Its protein product is CASSETGSSSGANVLTF.

This chain connects TRBV25-1 to TRBJ2-1; a possible D gene is TRBD2 (6 bases). Germline V lookup: CDR1 MGHDK, CDR2 SYGVNS. The CDR3 has 16 amino acids. Trimming removed 1 base from V and 2 bases from J, with 12 bases in between. CDR3 DNA: TGTGCCAGCAGTGAATTGTTAGCGGAGGCCTACAATGAGCAGTTCTTC. Translating it yields CASSELLAEAYNEQFF.

The chain employs TRBV29-1 and TRBJ2-3, with TRBD2 identical over 8 bases. The CDR3 runs 15 residues. CDR1 and CDR2 (germline): SQVTM, ANQGSEA. Trimming at V came to 4 bases and at J to 0 bases, leaving 6 bases not matched to a gene. This chain's CDR3 is CSVAAGGYSTDTQYF. The CDR3 DNA follows: TGCAGCGTTGCGGCGGGAGGATATAGCACAGATACGCAGTATTTT.

This clone was recorded only once. The chain carries TRBV28 and TRBJ1-4; D is unclear. Germline V lookup: CDR1 MDHEN, CDR2 SYDVKM. This CDR3 is built from 14 residues. V lost 7 bases and J lost 5, with 14 bases in between. The CDR3 sequence: CASTTRSGNEKLFF. For the CDR3, the DNA is TGTGCCAGCACCACAAGGTCGGGAAATGAAAAACTGTTTTTT.

The genes are TRBV5-1 and TRBJ2-5, with TRBD1 matching 9 bases. CDR3 length: 17 amino acids. Germline V gives CDR1 SGHRS, CDR2 YFSETQ. V gave up 0 bases and J gave up 1 base; unmatched junction bases: 7. CDR3 residues: CASSLAYTGGGQETQYF. The CDR3 DNA reads TGCGCCAGCAGCTTGGCTTATACAGGGGGCGGCCAAGAGACCCAGTACTTC.

The rearrangement uses TRBV9 and TRBJ1-2; perhaps TRBD1 as D (5 bases). The length of the CDR3 is 13 residues. Trimming shortened V by 2 bases and J by 3 bases, and 8 bases separated the two germline ends. Germline CDR1 and CDR2: SGDLS and YYNGEE. DNA for the CDR3: TGTGCCAGCAGCGTGGGGGGGTACTATGGCTACACCTTC. Its protein product is CASSVGGYYGYTF.

The genes are TRBV2 and TRBJ1-2; D may be TRBD1 (5 bases). Per germline, CDR1 SNHLY and CDR2 FYNNEI. Trimming shortened V by 8 bases and J by 0 bases, and 10 bases separated the two germline ends. CDR3 size: 13 residues. CDR3 sequence reads: CASLDTSNYGYTF. For the CDR3, the DNA is TGTGCCAGCCTGGACACCTCTAACTATGGCTACACCTTC. Looking up the rest from reference TRBV2 and TRBJ1-2 gives the full variable domain: EPEVTQTPSHQVTQMGQEVILRCVPISNHLYFYWYRQILGQKVEFLVSFYNNEISEKSEIFDDQFSVERPDGSNFTLKIRSTKLEDSAMYFCASLDTSNYGYTFGSGTRLTVV.

V usage is TRBV19 and J usage is TRBJ2-6, with TRBD1 identical over 10 bases. J gave up 4 bases and V 4 bases, and 10 bases lay outside the gene matches. This CDR3 contains 18 residues. Per the germline V gene, CDR1 is LNHDA and CDR2 is SQIVND (reference sequence). The CDR3 coding sequence is TGTGCCAGTAGTACTCGGACAGGGGGAAGAGCGGGGGCCAACGTCCTGACTTTC. It codes for CASSTRTGGRAGANVLTF.

The chain uses TRBV6-5 and TRBJ1-1; no clear D. V lost 6 bases and J 4 bases, leaving 12 bases between the germline ends. The CDR3 runs 13 residues. CDR1 is MNHEY, CDR2 SVGAGI, per germline. This CDR3 reads CASSPSGSTEAFF. The CDR3 region has the DNA TGTGCCAGCAGCCCCTCGGGATCCACTGAAGCTTTCTTT.

The CDR3 coding sequence is TGTGCCAGCAGCTTGACAGGGAACACTGAAGCTTTCTTT. Translation: CASSLTGNTEAFF. The chain has TRBV7-6 and TRBJ1-1; possible D gene TRBD1, 6 bases. V was cut by 3 bases and J by 1 base, with 6 bases left in between. The CDR3 consists of 13 residues. CDR1 and CDR2 from the germline V gene are SGHVS and FNYEAQ.

This chain uses TRBV19 with TRBJ1-2; 9 bases map to TRBD1. V lost 5 bases and J lost 8; bases outside the gene matches: 9. This CDR3 has 14 amino acids. Germline lookup yields CDR1 LNHDA and CDR2 SQIVND (reference sequence). Here the CDR3 DNA reads TGTGCCAGTAGTCCCGGACAGGGGAAGGGCGGCTACACCTTC. Amino acid sequence: CASSPGQGKGGYTF.

This clone was observed once. The CDR3 spells CASSERQLYNSPLHF. DNA for the CDR3: TGTGCCAGCAGCGAGAGACAGCTCTATAATTCACCCCTCCACTTT. The genes are TRBV3-1 (or the pseudogene TRBV3-2) and TRBJ1-6, with a tentative D call TRBD1 (5 bases). Trimming removed 5 bases at V and 3 bases at J, with 11 bases between. The CDR3 covers 15 residues. Germline V lookup: CDR1 LGHDT, CDR2 YNNKEL (reference sequence).

The genes are TRBV21-1 and TRBJ2-1; the table's D call of TRBD2 was not tested on the DNA. TRBV21-1 is a pseudogene segment. The CDR3 contains 18 residues. CDR3 sequence reads: CASSKAEGLAGGYNEQFF. In DNA form, the CDR3 reads TGTGCCAGCAGCAAGGCGGAGGGACTAGCGGGAGGCTACAATGAGCAGTTCTTC.

This clone was seen once. The rearrangement uses TRBV4-1 and TRBJ2-7; 7 bases agree with TRBD2. Per the germline V gene, CDR1 is MGHRA and CDR2 is YSYEKL. With V trimmed by 0 bases and J by 7 bases, 18 bases remained unmatched. This CDR3 contains 18 residues. The chain's CDR3 is CASSQDPASGTTPREQYF. The CDR3 coding sequence is TGCGCCAGCAGCCAAGATCCCGCTTCGGGGACTACCCCTAGGGAGCAGTACTTC.

The V and J genes are TRBV24-1 and TRBJ2-7; D gene unclear. V dropped 5 bases and J dropped 0 bases, with 10 bases sitting between them. The CDR3 has 14 residues. Per germline, CDR1 KGHDR and CDR2 SFDVKD. The CDR3 loop reads CATSAGSRSYEQYF. CDR3 in DNA: TGTGCCACCAGTGCCGGGTCCCGCTCCTACGAGCAGTACTTC.

Concerning this clone itself: Other DNA sequences from this sample encode an identical CDR3 as well. The chain carries TRBV5-1 and TRBJ1-1; tentatively, D is TRBD1 (6 bases). The CDR3 is made up of 14 amino acids. V lost 0 bases and J 1 base, leaving 7 bases between the germline ends. The V gene's germline CDR1 is SGHRS and CDR2 YFSETQ. CDR3 DNA: TGCGCCAGCAGCTTGGGGACAGAGAACACTGAAGCTTTCTTT. Protein: CASSLGTENTEAFF.

This chain joins TRBV7-9 and TRBJ2-7, with 8 nucleotides matching TRBD2. Germline CDR1 is SEHNR and CDR2 is FQNEAQ (reference sequence). The CDR3 consists of 12 residues. V was clipped by 4 bases and J by 7 bases; unmatched bases: 3. CDR3 DNA: TGTGCCAGCAGCTCGGGACTAGTGGAGCAGTACTTC. Amino acids: CASSSGLVEQYF.

In this sample, this clone turned up once. The chain couples TRBV28 to TRBJ1-2; 7 bases fit TRBD1. Unmatched junction bases numbered 9, after V lost 6 bases and J lost 5 bases. Germline CDR1 is MDHEN and CDR2 is SYDVKM. The CDR3 extends over 14 amino acids. CDR3 in amino acids: CASSPHDRAYGYTF. For the CDR3, the DNA is TGTGCCAGCAGCCCCCACGACAGGGCATATGGCTACACCTTC.

The chain carries TRBV29-1 and TRBJ1-2, with 8 bases lining up with TRBD1. Germline CDR1 is SQVTM and CDR2 is ANQGSEA. J gave up 3 bases and V 7 bases, and 7 bases lay outside the gene matches. The CDR3 extends over 13 amino acids. CDR3 bases: TGCAGCGCAGCAGGGGGCGCACACTATGGCTACACCTTC. This encodes CSAAGGAHYGYTF.

The chain has TRBV14 and TRBJ2-3, with 10 bases that match TRBD2. Germline CDR1 reads SGHDN; CDR2 reads FVKESK. The CDR3 spans 18 residues. V lost 1 base to trimming and J lost 2 bases; unmatched junction nucleotides: 9. CDR3 protein: CASSQGRASGGPTDTQYF. The DNA of the CDR3 is TGTGCCAGCAGCCAAGGTCGGGCTAGCGGGGGACCCACAGATACGCAGTATTTT.

The rearrangement uses TRBV10-3 and TRBJ1-3; D is unresolved. V was clipped by 3 bases and J by 3 bases, with 12 bases between them. The length of the CDR3 is 15 residues. CDR1 ENHRY and CDR2 SYGVKD come from the germline V gene. DNA of the CDR3: TGTGCCATCAGTGATTGGCAGGAGGGTGGAAACACCATATATTTT. Translating it yields CAISDWQEGGNTIYF.

The chain is built from TRBV18 and TRBJ2-1, with D maybe TRBD2 (5 bases). The CDR3 has 14 residues. Germline CDR1 is KGHSH and CDR2 is LQKENI. V lost 0 bases and J 8 bases, leaving 11 bases between the germline ends. The CDR3 protein is CASSPPPVSDEQFF. CDR3 nucleotide sequence: TGTGCCAGCTCACCACCTCCAGTTAGCGATGAGCAGTTCTTC.

The chain links TRBV10-2 to TRBJ1-5, with no clear D. The CDR3 loop spans 15 amino acids. From germline, CDR1 is WSHSY and CDR2 SAAADI. V gave up 5 bases and J gave up 0 bases, with 11 bases separating them. The CDR3: CASSQADYSNQPQHF. The CDR3 bases are TGCGCCAGCAGTCAGGCAGATTATAGCAATCAGCCCCAGCATTTT.

V usage is TRBV7-8 and J usage is TRBJ2-7; 8 nucleotides agree with TRBD1. CDR3 size: 15 residues. CDR1 and CDR2 (germline): SGHVS, FQNEAQ. V shed 5 bases, J shed 4 bases, and the junction held 10 bases outside the gene matches. The CDR3 is CASSPDRGHPYEQYF. In nucleotides, the CDR3 is TGTGCCAGCAGCCCCGACAGGGGCCATCCTTACGAGCAGTACTTC.

V gene TRBV19 combines with J gene TRBJ1-1; 7 nucleotides match TRBD1. Germline V lookup: CDR1 LNHDA, CDR2 SQIVND (reference sequence). The length of the CDR3 is 15 residues. Germline trimming cut 6 bases from V and 0 bases from J; bases unmatched to any gene: 7. The CDR3 DNA reads TGTGCCAGTAGACCCGACAGGGCGTTGAACACTGAAGCTTTCTTT. The encoded protein is CASRPDRALNTEAFF.

The chain has TRBV15 and TRBJ2-1, with TRBD1 matching 8 bases. V lost 3 bases and J lost 6; bases outside the gene matches: 4. This CDR3 comprises 14 residues. Per germline, CDR1 LNHNV and CDR2 YYDKDF (reference sequence). CDR3: CATSRGGQVNEQFF. The CDR3 DNA follows: TGTGCCACCAGCAGGGGGGGACAGGTCAATGAGCAGTTCTTC.

This clone showed up just a few times. J is TRBJ1-5 and V is TRBV19, with 9 bases fitting TRBD1. The CDR3 sequence is 13 residues long. In germline, CDR1 is LNHDA, CDR2 SQIVND (reference sequence). Unmatched junction bases numbered 9, after V lost 11 bases and J lost 7 bases. The CDR3: CAGSKDRGQPQHF. For the CDR3, the DNA is TGTGCCGGATCCAAGGACAGGGGACAGCCCCAGCATTTT.

This chain uses TRBV11-3 with TRBJ1-1, with a tentative D call TRBD1 (5 bases). Per germline, CDR1 SGHNT and CDR2 YENEEA. The CDR3 loop spans 16 amino acids. V was cut by 2 bases and J by 2 bases, with 15 bases left in between. CDR3: CASSLSRGALNTEAFF. The CDR3 bases are TGTGCCAGCAGCTTATCGCGGGGCGCACTCAACACTGAAGCTTTCTTT.

In regard to this clone: The identical CDR3 is also encoded by other nucleotide sequences in the sample. CDR3 in amino acids: CASSSTVNTEAFF. The DNA of the CDR3 is TGCGCCAGCAGCTCGACAGTGAACACTGAAGCTTTCTTT. The chain has TRBV5-1 and TRBJ1-1; D may be TRBD1 (5 bases). Germline CDR1 is SGHRS and CDR2 is YFSETQ. The V and J ends lost 3 bases and 0 bases respectively, with 6 bases between them. The CDR3 totals 13 residues.